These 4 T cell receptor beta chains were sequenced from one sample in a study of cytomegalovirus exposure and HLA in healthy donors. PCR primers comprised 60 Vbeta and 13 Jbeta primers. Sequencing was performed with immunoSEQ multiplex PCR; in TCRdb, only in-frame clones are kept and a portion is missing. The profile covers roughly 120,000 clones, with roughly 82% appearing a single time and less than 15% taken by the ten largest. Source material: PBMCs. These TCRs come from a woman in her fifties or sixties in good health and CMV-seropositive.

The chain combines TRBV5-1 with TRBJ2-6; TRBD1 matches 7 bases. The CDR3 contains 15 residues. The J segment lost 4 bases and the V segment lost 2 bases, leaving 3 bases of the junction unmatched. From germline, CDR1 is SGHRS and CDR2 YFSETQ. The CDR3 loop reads CASSLGGPGANVLTF. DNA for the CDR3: TGCGCCAGCAGCTTAGGGGGCCCAGGGGCCAACGTCCTGACTTTC. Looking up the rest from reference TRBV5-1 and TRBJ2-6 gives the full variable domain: KAGVTQTPRYLIKTRGQQVTLSCSPISGHRSVSWYQQTPGQGLQFLFEYFSETQRNKGNFPGRFSGRQFSNSRSEMNVSTLELGDSALYLCASSLGGPGANVLTFGAGSRLTVL.

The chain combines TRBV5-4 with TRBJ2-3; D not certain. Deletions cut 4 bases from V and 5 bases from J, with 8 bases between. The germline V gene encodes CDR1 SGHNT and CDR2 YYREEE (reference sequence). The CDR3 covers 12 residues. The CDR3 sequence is CASSPGRDTQYF. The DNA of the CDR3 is TGTGCCAGCAGCCCAGGTCGAGATACGCAGTATTTT.

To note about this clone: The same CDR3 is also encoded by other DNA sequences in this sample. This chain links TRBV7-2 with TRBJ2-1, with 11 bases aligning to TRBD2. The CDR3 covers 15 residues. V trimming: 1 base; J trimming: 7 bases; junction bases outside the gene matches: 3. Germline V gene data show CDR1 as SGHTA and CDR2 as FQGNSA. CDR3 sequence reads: CASSLVTSGSNEQFF. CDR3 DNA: TGTGCCAGCAGCTTAGTTACTAGCGGGAGTAATGAGCAGTTCTTC.

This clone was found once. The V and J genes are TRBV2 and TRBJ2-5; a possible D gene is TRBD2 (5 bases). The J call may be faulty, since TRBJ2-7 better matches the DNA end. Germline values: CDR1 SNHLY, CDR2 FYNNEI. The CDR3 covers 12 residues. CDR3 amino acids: CASSWTGYEQYF. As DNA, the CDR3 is TGTGCCAGCAGTTGGACGGGGTACGAGCAGTACTTC.